Here is one T cell receptor (beta chain) with its context. Other DNA sequences in this sample translate to the same CDR3. Source study methods: Using reference gene primer amplification, nucleated cell counts were estimated. Sequencing used immunoSEQ multiplex PCR; TCRdb keeps in-frame clones, though not all of them. For V, J and clone size, that table is used; D and trimming come from the DNA. The sample shows about 93,000 clones, almost 90% of them seen only once. The data belong to a study of blood T cell repertoires in COVID-19. As for the study in general: Donors in the United States, Italy and Spain gave samples during acute or convalescent COVID-19.

V lost 3 bases, J lost 2 bases, and 2 bases lay in between. Looked up from germline, CDR1 is LGHDT and CDR2 is YNNKEL (reference sequence). The CDR3 is 11 amino acids. This receptor was taken from a human donor with active COVID-19. The donor label of this sample is uncertain. The rearrangement links TRBV3-1 (or the pseudogene TRBV3-2) to TRBJ2-7; D is uncertain. The sequenced material came from peripheral blood. CDR3 DNA: TGTGCCAGCAGCCACACCTACGAGCAGTACTTC. This gives the protein CASSHTYEQYF.